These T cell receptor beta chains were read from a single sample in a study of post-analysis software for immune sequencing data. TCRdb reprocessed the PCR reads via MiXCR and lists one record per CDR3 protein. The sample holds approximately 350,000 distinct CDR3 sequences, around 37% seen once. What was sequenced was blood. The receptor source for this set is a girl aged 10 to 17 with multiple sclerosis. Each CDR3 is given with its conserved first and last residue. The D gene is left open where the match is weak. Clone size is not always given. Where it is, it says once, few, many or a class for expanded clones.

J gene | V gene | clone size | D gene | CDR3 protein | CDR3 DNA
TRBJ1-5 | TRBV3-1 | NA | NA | CASSQGLSGSGGPQHF | TGTGCCAGCAGCCAAGGACTTTCGGGGTCGGGTGGGCCCCAGCATTTT
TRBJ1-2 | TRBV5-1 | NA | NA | CASSLAPGADTTYGYTF | TGCGCCAGCAGCTTGGCCCCTGGAGCGGACACGACCTATGGCTACACCTTC
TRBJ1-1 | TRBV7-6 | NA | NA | CASSLVPGQHTEAFF | TGTGCCAGCAGCTTAGTTCCCGGACAGCACACTGAAGCTTTCTTT
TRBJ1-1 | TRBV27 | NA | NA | CASSLSAIPREAFF | TGTGCCAGCAGTTTATCGGCGATCCCCCGGGAAGCTTTCTTT
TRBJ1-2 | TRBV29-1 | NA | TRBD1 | CSVGDSFRGYTF | TGCAGCGTAGGGGACAGCTTCCGCGGCTACACCTTC
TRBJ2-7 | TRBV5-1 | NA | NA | CASSLSITNYEQYF | TGCGCCAGCAGCTTGAGCATCACTAACTACGAGCAGTACTTC
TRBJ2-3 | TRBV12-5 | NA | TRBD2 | CASGLAYGTSDTDTQYF | TGTGCTAGTGGTTTGGCTTACGGGACTAGCGACACAGATACGCAGTATTTT
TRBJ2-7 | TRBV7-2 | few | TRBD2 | CASSLAAGESYEQYF | TGTGCCAGCAGCCTGGCGGCGGGGGAATCCTACGAGCAGTACTTC
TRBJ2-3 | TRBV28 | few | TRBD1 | CASSLPRGTGRTDTQYF | TGTGCCAGCAGTTTACCCAGGGGGACAGGGAGAACAGATACGCAGTATTTT
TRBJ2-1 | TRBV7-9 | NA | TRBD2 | CASSLVSGGEDEQFF | TGTGCCAGCAGCTTAGTCAGCGGGGGGGAGGATGAGCAGTTCTTC
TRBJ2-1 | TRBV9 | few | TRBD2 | CASSEGLAGGPGFF | TGTGCCAGCAGCGAGGGACTAGCGGGGGGGCCTGGGTTCTTC
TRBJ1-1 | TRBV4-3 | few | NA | CASSQELEQVSTEAFF | TGCGCCAGCAGCCAAGAACTAGAACAGGTGAGCACTGAAGCTTTCTTT
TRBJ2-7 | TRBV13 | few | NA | CASSYTRDSYEQYF | TGTGCCAGCAGCTACACCAGGGACTCCTACGAGCAGTACTTC
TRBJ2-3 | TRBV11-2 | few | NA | CASSFADRRGTDTQYF | TGTGCCAGCAGCTTCGCCGACAGGCGGGGCACAGATACGCAGTATTTT
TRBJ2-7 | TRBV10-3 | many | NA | CAISFSVGEQYF | TGTGCCATCAGTTTTTCCGTTGGCGAGCAGTACTTC
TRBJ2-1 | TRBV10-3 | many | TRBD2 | CAISTPSEGLAGGLVGEQFF | TGTGCCATCAGTACCCCCTCGGAGGGCCTAGCGGGGGGGCTAGTAGGGGAGCAGTTCTTC
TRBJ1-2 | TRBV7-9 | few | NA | CASSQDGIYGYTF | TGTGCCAGCAGCCAGGACGGAATCTATGGCTACACCTTC
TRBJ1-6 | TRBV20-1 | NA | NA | CSASPRAGGAPLHF | TGCAGTGCTAGTCCCCGAGCGGGAGGAGCGCCCCTCCACTTT
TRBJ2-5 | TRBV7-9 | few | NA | CASSLVVAETQYF | TGTGCCAGCAGCTTAGTTGTGGCGGAGACCCAGTACTTC
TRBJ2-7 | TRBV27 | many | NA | CASSLRRDTSYEQYF | TGTGCCAGCAGTTTAAGGAGGGACACCTCCTACGAGCAGTACTTC
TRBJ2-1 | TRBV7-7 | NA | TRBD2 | CASSPRLAGGEQFF | TGTGCTAGCAGCCCCCGACTAGCGGGGGGTGAGCAGTTCTTC
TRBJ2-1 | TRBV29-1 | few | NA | CSVEPLWTQFYNEQFF | TGCAGCGTTGAACCCCTCTGGACTCAGTTCTACAATGAGCAGTTCTTC
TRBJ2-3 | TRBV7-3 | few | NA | CASSLETTDTQYF | TGTGCCAGCAGCTTAGAGACGACAGATACGCAGTATTTT
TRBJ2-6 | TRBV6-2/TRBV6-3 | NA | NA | CASSYSTFFAESGANVLTF | TGTGCCAGCAGTTACTCGACCTTCTTTGCCGAATCTGGGGCCAACGTCCTGACTTTC
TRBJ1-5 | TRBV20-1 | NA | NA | CSALPTPNQPQHF | TGCAGTGCTCTCCCGACACCCAATCAGCCCCAGCATTTT
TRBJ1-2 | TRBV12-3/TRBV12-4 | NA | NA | CASSLARGYTGYTF | TGTGCCAGCAGTTTGGCCAGGGGATATACCGGCTACACCTTC
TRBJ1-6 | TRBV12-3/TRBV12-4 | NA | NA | CASTLGDGVSPLHF | TGTGCCAGCACCTTGGGGGACGGGGTTTCACCCCTCCACTTT
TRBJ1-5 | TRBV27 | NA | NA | CASSFGTHSNQPQHF | TGTGCCAGCAGTTTTGGGACACATAGCAATCAGCCCCAGCATTTT